This T cell receptor beta chain came from a study of T cells in Graves' hyperthyroidism and ophthalmopathy. Background on the study: Blood was drawn when the patient was first diagnosed and still untreated.

Amplification yielded TCR beta CDR3 regions, with RNA transcripts as the source. Primed by the HTBI set, a first-round RT-PCR was run on the TCR CDR3. TCRdb re-called the multiplex PCR reads through MiXCR, storing one row per CDR3 protein. The data show 350,000 or so distinct CDR3 sequences, 15% to 20% seen once. Patients were excluded for uncontrolled infection, other autoimmune disease, pregnancy or lactation. This sample holds PBMCs from less than 13 ml fresh peripheral blood. The source of this sequence is a woman aged 40 to 50 with Graves' ophthalmopathy. The sample taken for sequencing was blood.

The CDR3 coding sequence is TGTGCCAGCAGTTTACTAGTTGGGGGTAGGACTGAAGCTTTCTTT. It is translated as CASSLLVGGRTEAFF. The rearrangement links TRBV28 to TRBJ1-1, with D possibly matching TRBD1 (5 bases). Germline values: CDR1 MDHEN, CDR2 SYDVKM. This CDR3 comprises 15 residues. V gave up 2 bases and J gave up 5 bases, with 15 bases separating them.